Sequencing of this T cell receptor beta chain was carried out in a study of neoadjuvant anti-PD-1 for oral cavity cancer. Looking at the study overall: Patients without progression received a fourth nivolumab dose around day 43, then surgical resection on days 50-56.

Profiling relied on immunoSEQ multiplex PCR, and the TCRdb table lists in-frame clones only, not all of them. Here the sample spans 15,000 or so clones, approximately 61% being singletons. This clone is deemed medium-sized (0.01 to 0.1%). Germline V lookup: CDR1 LGHNA, CDR2 YNFKEQ. The ends were cut back, 0 bases at V and 6 bases at J, with 18 bases in the middle. This CDR3 contains 16 residues. Here the sequenced sample was PBMCs, taken before nivolumab (anti-PD-1) treatment. This chain uses TRBV4-2 with TRBJ2-7, with D perhaps TRBD1 (7 bases). This receptor was taken from a person between 40 and 85 years old with oral cavity squamous cell carcinoma. The CDR3 sequence is CASSQELGTGEVEQYF. DNA of the CDR3: TGTGCCAGCAGCCAAGAACTCGGTACAGGGGAGGTCGAGCAGTACTTC.